This T cell receptor beta chain comes out of a study of OX40 agonist ivuxolimab in advanced cancers. Study-wide background: Ivuxolimab, which is an agonistic anti-OX40 (CD134) antibody, was administered to the patients. Dose-escalation patients' cancers were hepatocellular carcinoma, melanoma, renal cell or head and neck cancer.

This table comes from immunoSEQ multiplex PCR, and its TCRdb copy is limited to in-frame clones, with some not included. This table holds approximately 76,000 clones, around nine tenths found once. Study-wide points: Clones of CD4+ and CD8+ blood T cells grew by week 6 at doses of 0.1 to 3.0 mg/kg. Certain nonresponding patients likewise had low normalized T-cell clonal expansion.

Trimming pared 2 bases from V and 7 bases from J, leaving 8 bases between. The CDR3 sequence is 13 residues long. From germline, CDR1 is KGHSH and CDR2 LQKENI. As for this clone: Its antigen is unidentified.

The source of this sequence is an adult with an advanced solid tumor such as melanoma, head and neck, liver or kidney cancer. The sequences come from CD4+ or CD8+ T cells sorted from blood, collected in a trial of the OX40 agonist ivuxolimab. The rearrangement links TRBV18 to TRBJ2-2; D remains ambiguous. The CDR3 is CASSPSGGGELFF. As DNA, the CDR3 is TGTGCCAGCTCACCATCCGGTGGCGGGGAGCTGTTTTTT. Filled out from reference TRBV18 and TRBJ2-2, the complete variable domain reads NAGVMQNPRHLVRRRGQEARLRCSPMKGHSHVYWYRQLPEEGLKFMVYLQKENIIDESGMPKERFSAEFPKEGPSILRIQQVVRGDSAAYFCASSPSGGGELFFGEGSRLTVL.